Here is one T cell receptor (beta chain) with its context. Antigen specificity is unknown. The CDR3 has 17 residues. The data belong to a study of cytomegalovirus exposure and HLA in healthy donors. Overall study: The study's early data release held about 77 million unique TCRs from HLA-typed donors.

The PCR had 60 Vbeta and 13 Jbeta primers. Only in-frame clones appear in the TCRdb table, and some are missing; sequencing was by immunoSEQ multiplex PCR. Found here are under 150,000 clones, 80% of them singletons; the top ten hold over 6.5%. Study observations and caveats: Reports state that TCR beta sequences accurately predicted most subjects' HLA-A and HLA-B alleles. A reported reduction in N-insertions relative to the roughly 640-donor mean was seen in an Asian-associated ancestry cluster in a later analysis. Further analysis, carried out later, found HLA-associated TCR beta chains more clonally expanded than equally common other chains.

What was sequenced was PBMCs. This sequence originates from a man aged 35 to 55 in good health and CMV-seropositive. The chain recombines TRBV1 with TRBJ2-5; the table gives TRBD2 as D, unverified against the DNA. TRBV1 is marked as a pseudogene. CDR3 DNA: TGCACCAGCAGCCAAACAAGCGGGGGGGAATTTCTAGAGACCCAGTACTTC. It yields the protein CTSSQTSGGEFLETQYF.